These 19 T cell receptor beta chains originate from one sample sequenced in a study of OX40 agonist ivuxolimab in advanced cancers. Profiled with immunoSEQ multiplex PCR; TCRdb holds only in-frame clones, not every one. The sample has about 79,000 clones; 70% to 85% are singletons. Sequenced here: CD4+ or CD8+ T cells sorted from blood, sampled in a trial of the OX40 agonist ivuxolimab. The receptor set was obtained from an adult with an advanced solid tumor such as melanoma, head and neck, liver or kidney cancer.

V gene TRBV10-3 combines with J gene TRBJ2-5; TRBD2 matches at 8 bases. CDR1 and CDR2 from the germline V gene are ENHRY and SYGVKD. The CDR3 has 16 residues. J gave up 5 bases and V 3 bases, and 11 bases lay outside the gene matches. CDR3: CAISDPFRGGPETQYF. CDR3 in DNA: TGTGCCATCAGTGACCCTTTTCGGGGGGGCCCGGAGACCCAGTACTTC.

This clone came up once. V and J are TRBV29-1 and TRBJ1-4; 12 bases are a match to TRBD1. The germline V gene encodes CDR1 SQVTM and CDR2 ANQGSEA. Trimming took 4 bases from V and 7 from J; bases not matched to a gene: 4. The CDR3 contains 14 residues. CDR3 in DNA: TGCAGCGTTGCGGGACAGGGGGCGCGTGAAAAACTGTTTTTT. Protein: CSVAGQGAREKLFF.

The chain uses TRBV27 and TRBJ2-2, with 9 bases that match TRBD2. CDR1 is MNHEY, CDR2 SMNVEV, per germline (reference sequence). The CDR3 contains 17 residues. V lost 5 bases, J lost 6 bases, and 13 bases stayed unmatched. CDR3 nucleotide sequence: TGTGCCAGCAGTGCCTTCCTAGCGGGATTAGGCGCCGGGGAGCTGTTTTTT. Translating gives CASSAFLAGLGAGELFF.

V usage is TRBV29-1 and J usage is TRBJ1-3; TRBD1 is a possible D gene (6 bases). Trimming removed 4 bases from V and 2 bases from J, with 18 bases in between. Per the germline V gene, CDR1 is SQVTM and CDR2 is ANQGSEA. The CDR3 is 16 amino acids. The CDR3 loop is CSVGGAGQETGNTIYF. As DNA, the CDR3 is TGCAGCGTTGGGGGGGCAGGGCAAGAAACTGGAAACACCATATATTTT.

The chain uses TRBV5-5 and TRBJ2-6; D is uncertain. CDR3 length equals 16 residues. From germline, CDR1 is SGHKS and CDR2 YYEKEE (reference sequence). The V end was cut by 0 bases, the J end by 0 bases, with 7 bases between. The CDR3 loop is CASSLVVGSGANVLTF. CDR3 nucleotide sequence: TGTGCCAGCAGCTTGGTCGTAGGCTCTGGGGCCAACGTCCTGACTTTC.

The V call is TRBV5-5, the J call TRBJ2-1, with 8 bases lining up with TRBD1. J lost 7 bases, V lost 4 bases, and 13 bases had no gene match. CDR1 and CDR2 (germline): SGHKS, YYEKEE (reference sequence). This CDR3 has 16 residues. The DNA for the CDR3 is TGTGCCAGCAGCGGGGGGACAGGATTCTTTGCTAATGAGCAGTTCTTC. Its protein is CASSGGTGFFANEQFF.

This chain links TRBV7-2 with TRBJ2-3; TRBD1 might be the D (5 bases). The germline V and J ends were trimmed by 5 bases and 0 bases, with 9 bases remaining between them. This CDR3 contains 14 residues. In germline, CDR1 is SGHTA, CDR2 FQGNSA. The CDR3, as DNA: TGTGCCAGCAGCCTCGACAGTAGCACAGATACGCAGTATTTT. Translating gives CASSLDSSTDTQYF.

The V and J genes are TRBV2 and TRBJ1-5; D not resolved. This CDR3 contains 14 residues. From germline, CDR1 is SNHLY and CDR2 FYNNEI. Between the trimmed V and J ends, which lost 6 bases and 3 bases, there was a span of 12 bases. The CDR3 loop reads CASSPEAANQPQHF. In DNA, the CDR3 is TGTGCCAGCAGCCCGGAGGCCGCCAATCAGCCCCAGCATTTT. The variable domain in full, completed from reference TRBV2 and TRBJ1-5, reads EPEVTQTPSHQVTQMGQEVILRCVPISNHLYFYWYRQILGQKVEFLVSFYNNEISEKSEIFDDQFSVERPDGSNFTLKIRSTKLEDSAMYFCASSPEAANQPQHFGDGTRLSIL.

The chain carries TRBV15 and TRBJ2-5; D call uncertain. Trimming stripped 0 bases from V and 7 bases from J, with 12 bases between. This CDR3 is 14 amino acids long. Germline CDR1 LNHNV, CDR2 YYDKDF (reference sequence). The CDR3 bases are TGTGCCACCAGCAGAGATCCCAGGTACCCGACCCAGTACTTC. Translating it yields CATSRDPRYPTQYF.

V usage is TRBV4-1 and J usage is TRBJ1-3; the match to TRBD1 covers 7 bases. CDR1 is MGHRA and CDR2 is YSYEKL in the germline V gene. The CDR3 has 17 residues. The trim removed 4 bases at V and 0 bases at J, leaving 9 bases unmatched. The CDR3 region is CASSRQGGRSSGNTIYF. The CDR3 DNA reads TGCGCCAGCAGCCGACAAGGGGGCAGGAGCTCTGGAAACACCATATATTTT.

V gene TRBV10-3 combines with J gene TRBJ1-1; the D gene is possibly TRBD1 (5 bases). In germline, CDR1 is ENHRY, CDR2 SYGVKD. Trimming cost V 4 bases and J 3 bases, with 12 bases left between them. The CDR3 runs 14 residues. The CDR3 here is CAISAGRDDTEAFF. CDR3 nucleotides: TGTGCCATCAGTGCCGGCAGGGATGACACTGAAGCTTTCTTT.

V and J are TRBV28 and TRBJ2-7; D is ambiguous. The CDR3 totals 14 residues. Germline V gene sequence: CDR1 MDHEN, CDR2 SYDVKM. Trimming took 5 bases from V and 0 from J, leaving 11 bases between them. CDR3 in amino acids: CASSRPPYSYEQYF. CDR3 in DNA: TGTGCCAGCAGTCGCCCCCCTTACTCCTACGAGCAGTACTTC.

The CDR3 here is CASNPRGSSGANVLTF. The CDR3 DNA sequence: TGCGCCAGCAACCCTAGGGGGAGCTCTGGGGCCAACGTCCTGACTTTC. This chain links TRBV5-1 with TRBJ2-6; a possible D gene is TRBD1 (6 bases). Per the germline V gene, CDR1 is SGHRS and CDR2 is YFSETQ. The length of the CDR3 is 16 residues. V was pared by 6 bases and J by 0 bases, with 13 bases between.

This clone was seen only once. The chain's CDR3 is CATWAEIAEAFF. The CDR3 DNA is TGTGCCACCTGGGCCGAGATCGCTGAAGCTTTCTTT. The rearrangement links TRBV10-3 to TRBJ1-1; D gene unclear. Germline CDR1 and CDR2: ENHRY and SYGVKD. V lost 10 bases and J lost 6, with 15 bases in between. The CDR3 is 12 residues long.

V and J are TRBV6-5 and TRBJ1-2; D perhaps matches TRBD1 (5 bases). V gave up 0 bases and J gave up 4 bases, with 15 bases separating them. This CDR3 contains 16 residues. The V gene's germline CDR1 is MNHEY and CDR2 SVGAGI. Here the CDR3 DNA reads TGTGCCAGCAGTTACTCTTATGGGGGTTCGGGCTATGGCTACACCTTC. Translating it yields CASSYSYGGSGYGYTF.

This sequence joins TRBV14 and TRBJ2-7; 16 bases map to TRBD2. CDR1 and CDR2 (germline): SGHDN, FVKESK. The CDR3 sequence is 19 residues long. V dropped 2 bases and J dropped 1; count of bases not matched to a gene: 8. The CDR3 sequence is CASSQSGLAGGPVSYEQYF. The DNA for the CDR3 is TGTGCCAGCAGCCAATCGGGACTAGCGGGAGGGCCGGTATCCTACGAGCAGTACTTC.

The J gene is TRBJ1-4, the V gene TRBV6-5; D is perhaps TRBD1 (5 bases). Germline V gene lookup returns CDR1 MNHEY and CDR2 SVGAGI. This CDR3 comprises 15 residues. Trimming took off 2 bases at V and 9 bases at J, with 16 bases between the two ends. The CDR3 nucleotides read TGTGCCAGCAGTTACATAAGGGGCGCATCCCAAAAACTGTTTTTT. Translation: CASSYIRGASQKLFF.

This clone was seen a handful of times. The rearrangement joins TRBV28 to TRBJ2-2; D perhaps matches TRBD2 (6 bases). Trimming took off 6 bases at V and 2 bases at J, with 16 bases between the two ends. This CDR3 has 16 amino acids. Germline CDR1 and CDR2: MDHEN and SYDVKM. As DNA, the CDR3 is TGTGCCAGCAGAAACCCGGGACTTCCAAACACCGGGGAGCTGTTTTTT. It codes for CASRNPGLPNTGELFF.

Details on this clone: The junction differs from germline at one of its ends, possibly a read error. The chain carries TRBV6-9 and TRBJ1-6; tentative D call: TRBD1 (5 bases). In germline, CDR1 is MNHGY, CDR2 SVAAGI. The CDR3 consists of 15 residues. CDR3 DNA: TGTGCCAGCAATTATCTGGGGCCTTATAATTCACCCCTCCACTTT. It translates to CASNYLGPYNSPLHF.